This T cell receptor (beta chain) originates from a study of T cells in localized non-small cell lung cancer. CDR3 length: 15 residues. The germline gives CDR1 LNHDA, CDR2 SQIVND (reference sequence). V was shortened by 5 bases and J by 4 bases, with 18 bases between the two germline ends. Points from the study as a whole: Highest T cell clonality was seen in uninvolved adjacent lung, surpassing that measured in tumor. Median approximately 50 top-100 tumor clones were shared with paired adjacent lung. Sequencing covered just one tumor region, so heterogeneity cannot be ruled out. Prolonged overall survival went with higher T cell density in the blood.

Profiling relied on immunoSEQ multiplex PCR, and the TCRdb table lists in-frame clones only, not all of them. The data show 48,000 or so clones, roughly 77% seen once. Turning to this clone: The antigen remains undetermined.

This TCR came from a man aged 40 to 69 with stage I squamous cell lung carcinoma. The chain recombines TRBV19 with TRBJ2-7; perhaps TRBD1 as D (6 bases). The material sequenced was peripheral blood, taken before any cancer treatment. CDR3 loop: CASSPRQGKGYEQYF. The CDR3 DNA is TGTGCCAGTAGTCCCCGTCAGGGGAAGGGGTACGAGCAGTACTTC. Full variable domain (remainder filled in from reference TRBV19 and TRBJ2-7): DGGITQSPKYLFRKEGQNVTLSCEQNLNHDAMYWYRQDPGQGLRLIYYSQIVNDFQKGDIAEGYSVSREKKESFPLTVTSAQKNPTAFYLCASSPRQGKGYEQYFGPGTRLTVT.